Below, 27 T cell receptor beta chains from the same sample are listed, as sequenced in a study of T cell repertoires in cytomegalovirus infection. Each CDR3 protein is one row after TCRdb ran MiXCR on the reads. This sample has 500,000 or so distinct CDR3 sequences; approximately 15% occur once, and the top ten carry 20% to 30%. Material: CD8+ T cells from PBMCs. The receptors derive from a human donor in good health (CMV status not recorded). Some clones in this sample may be carry-over from other donors' samples.

This clonotype was seen at least ten times. The rearrangement joins TRBV7-2 to TRBJ2-7; D not resolved. The CDR3 length is 12 residues. V was clipped by 0 bases and J by 5 bases, with 5 bases between them. Per the germline V gene, CDR1 is SGHTA and CDR2 is FQGNSA. CDR3 loop: CASSLAGHEQYF. For the CDR3, the DNA is TGTGCCAGCAGCTTAGCAGGGCACGAGCAGTACTTC.

Concerning this clonotype itself: One junction end does not reproduce the germline sequence, and a read error may be involved. The genes are TRBV27 and TRBJ2-7; 10 bases line up with TRBD2. Germline CDR1 reads MNHEY; CDR2 reads SMNVEV (reference sequence). The length of the CDR3 is 14 residues. The CDR3 region has the DNA TGTACCAGCAGTTATAGCGGGGGGAACTACGAGCAGTACTTC. Its protein product is CTSSYSGGNYEQYF.

Ten or more counts support this clonotype. The chain combines TRBV7-9 with TRBJ2-1, with D possibly matching TRBD2 (7 bases). Germline lookup yields CDR1 SEHNR and CDR2 FQNEAQ (reference sequence). The CDR3 runs 13 residues. V gave up 5 bases and J gave up 9 bases, with 14 bases separating them. The CDR3 DNA reads as TGTGCCAGCAGCCCGGCGGGGGCAGGTGAGCAGTTCTTC. Amino acid sequence: CASSPAGAGEQFF.

This clonotype was seen repeatedly, ten times or more. V gene TRBV7-9 combines with J gene TRBJ1-1, with 9 positions matching TRBD1. Germline trimming cut 4 bases from V and 10 bases from J; bases unmatched to any gene: 10. The CDR3 has 14 amino acids. Germline V gene lookup returns CDR1 SEHNR and CDR2 FQNEAQ (reference sequence). CDR3 nucleotide sequence: TGTGCCAGCAGCTCCCGGACAGGGGACAGGGTAGCTTTCTTT. Its translation is CASSSRTGDRVAFF. Using reference TRBV7-9 and TRBJ1-1 for the parts outside the CDR3, the full variable domain is DTGVSQNPRHKITKRGQNVTFRCDPISEHNRLYWYRQTLGQGPEFLTYFQNEAQLEKSRLLSDRFSAERPKGSFSTLEIQRTEQGDSAMYLCASSSRTGDRVAFFGQGTRLTVV.

V is TRBV27 and J is TRBJ2-7, with D possibly being TRBD1 (5 bases). This CDR3 has 14 amino acids. In germline, CDR1 is MNHEY, CDR2 SMNVEV (reference sequence). Between the trimmed V and J ends, which lost 5 bases and 4 bases, there was a span of 15 bases. The CDR3 coding sequence is TGTGCCAGCAGTCCGACGGGCCCAGGGTACGAGCAGTACTTC. It translates to CASSPTGPGYEQYF.

The sample holds many counts of this clonotype. This chain uses TRBV15 with TRBJ2-7; 8 bases line up with TRBD1. V shed 7 bases and J 0 bases; nucleotides not matched to a gene: 5. Germline V gives CDR1 LNHNV, CDR2 YYDKDF (reference sequence). The CDR3 sequence is 14 residues long. This CDR3 reads CATNPGGASYEQYF. CDR3 in DNA: TGTGCCACCAACCCAGGGGGCGCCTCCTACGAGCAGTACTTC. The whole variable domain, remainder taken from reference TRBV15 and TRBJ2-7, is DAMVIQNPRYQVTQFGKPVTLSCSQTLNHNVMYWYQQKSSQAPKLLFHYYDKDFNNEADTPDNFQSRRPNTSFCFLDIRSPGLGDTAMYLCATNPGGASYEQYFGPGTRLTVT.

The V and J genes are TRBV3-1 and TRBJ2-3; 9 bases are a match to TRBD2. The CDR3 totals 15 residues. In germline, CDR1 is LGHDT, CDR2 YNNKEL (reference sequence). The ends lost 1 base at V and 3 bases at J; junction bases unmatched: 2. The CDR3: CASSQGSGGTDTQYF. The CDR3, as DNA: TGTGCCAGCAGCCAAGGTAGCGGGGGTACAGATACGCAGTATTTT.

This clonotype was counted ten times or more. The chain is built from TRBV27 and TRBJ1-5, with D perhaps TRBD1 (5 bases). The length of the CDR3 is 14 residues. V was clipped by 6 bases and J by 3 bases, with 12 bases between them. Germline V gives CDR1 MNHEY, CDR2 SMNVEV (reference sequence). CDR3 protein: CASSRTGDNQPQHF. CDR3 bases: TGTGCCAGCAGCCGAACGGGGGACAATCAGCCCCAGCATTTT.

In its sample, this clonotype was seen many times. The rearrangement links TRBV7-3 to TRBJ1-1; D call uncertain. The V gene lost 4 bases and the J gene lost 1 base, with 7 bases spanning the gap. This CDR3 is 13 amino acids long. Germline V CDR1 and CDR2: SGHTA, FQGTGA. The CDR3 here is CASSSGANTEAFF. CDR3 sequence (DNA): TGTGCCAGCAGCTCCGGAGCGAACACTGAAGCTTTCTTT. Together with reference TRBV7-3 and TRBJ1-1, the CDR3 gives the full variable domain: GAGVSQTPSNKVTEKGKYVELRCDPISGHTALYWYRQSLGQGPEFLIYFQGTGAADDSGLPNDRFFAVRPEGSVSTLKIQRTERGDSAVYLCASSSGANTEAFFGQGTRLTVV.

This clonotype was counted between two and nine times. J is TRBJ1-5 and V is TRBV6-1; no definite D call. V was cut by 4 bases and J by 4 bases, with 5 bases left in between. CDR1 is MNHNS and CDR2 is SASEGT in the germline V gene. The CDR3 is 12 residues long. The CDR3 protein is CASSGWNQPQHF. The CDR3 DNA sequence: TGTGCCAGCAGTGGATGGAATCAGCCCCAGCATTTT.

As to this clonotype: The conserved phenylalanine or tryptophan normally closing the CDR3 is absent here, so this likely arose from a read error. The chain combines TRBV2 with TRBJ2-7; D may be TRBD1 or TRBD2 (6 bases each). The CDR3 loop spans 15 amino acids. CDR1 and CDR2 (germline): SNHLY, FYNNEI. Between the trimmed V and J ends, which lost 3 bases and 2 bases, there was a span of 14 bases. The CDR3 DNA follows: TGTGCCAGCAGTGATGGGGGGCGGTACACCTACGAGCAGTACCTC. Its protein is CASSDGGRYTYEQYL.

This clonotype was counted ten times or more. The chain is built from TRBV27 and TRBJ2-4; D unclear. The CDR3 has 16 residues. Germline CDR1 MNHEY, CDR2 SMNVEV (reference sequence). Trimming stripped 2 bases from V and 8 bases from J, with 19 bases between. DNA for the CDR3: TGTGCCAGCAGTTTAAGGCATTCGTCTCCACTTGACATTCAGTACTTC. It yields the protein CASSLRHSSPLDIQYF.

The chain recombines TRBV9 with TRBJ2-1; 10 bases are shared with TRBD2. This CDR3 is 16 amino acids long. Germline lookup yields CDR1 SGDLS and CDR2 YYNGEE. Trimming cost V 4 bases and J 5 bases; bases outside gene matches: 9. The CDR3 sequence is CASSLSGGLSNNEQFF. The CDR3 coding sequence is TGTGCCAGCAGCCTTAGCGGGGGGTTGTCTAACAATGAGCAGTTCTTC.

The chain joins TRBV5-6 to TRBJ2-3, with TRBD2 matching 7 bases. The CDR3 covers 16 residues. J lost 4 bases, V lost 0 bases, and 8 bases had no gene match. Germline loops: CDR1 SGHDT, CDR2 YYEEEE. CDR3 in DNA: TGTGCCAGCAGCTTGGCCGGGGGGATAGGGGCAGATACGCAGTATTTT. Amino acid sequence: CASSLAGGIGADTQYF. Based on the CDR3 plus reference TRBV5-6 and TRBJ2-3, the full variable domain is DAGVTQSPTHLIKTRGQQVTLRCSPKSGHDTVSWYQQALGQGPQFIFQYYEEEERQRGNFPDRFSGHQFPNYSSELNVNALLLGDSALYLCASSLAGGIGADTQYFGPGTRLTVL.

This clonotype has ten or more counts. The rearrangement links TRBV4-1 to TRBJ1-1; 7 bases are shared with TRBD1. J lost 10 bases, V lost 2 bases, and 10 bases had no gene match. The CDR3 totals 14 residues. In germline, CDR1 is MGHRA, CDR2 YSYEKL. The DNA of the CDR3 is TGCGCCAGCAGCCAAACCAGGGGGTCCGGTAGAGCTTTCTTT. Amino acid sequence: CASSQTRGSGRAFF.

This clonotype occurred many times. This rearrangement joins TRBV12-3 or TRBV12-4 to TRBJ2-1; the D is unclear. This CDR3 has 13 residues. V was shortened by 2 bases and J by 7 bases, with 9 bases between the two germline ends. CDR3 loop: CASSLSPGNEQFF. CDR3 DNA sequence: TGTGCCAGCAGTTTATCCCCCGGGAATGAGCAGTTCTTC.

This clonotype was seen a few times. This rearrangement joins TRBV2 to TRBJ2-7; 7 bases line up with TRBD2. The CDR3 has 14 amino acids. The germline gives CDR1 SNHLY, CDR2 FYNNEI. V trimming: 4 bases; J trimming: 5 bases; junction bases outside the gene matches: 8. The CDR3 bases are TGTGCCAGCAGTGGGGGGGGAGCCCTCGACGAGCAGTACTTC. This gives the protein CASSGGGALDEQYF.

Details on this clonotype: The junction differs from germline at one of its ends, possibly a read error. The rearrangement links TRBV3-1 to TRBJ2-3; D may be TRBD2 (6 bases). CDR1 is LGHDT, CDR2 YNNKEL, per germline (reference sequence). This CDR3 has 16 residues. CDR3 DNA sequence: TGTGCCAGCAGCCAAGTGGCGGGACCCAGCACAGATACGAAGTATTTT. It is translated as CASSQVAGPSTDTKYF.

This clonotype has more than one count but fewer than ten. V gene TRBV29-1 combines with J gene TRBJ1-4; D is ambiguous. V was cut by 8 bases and J by 11 bases, with 12 bases left in between. CDR1 is SQVTM and CDR2 is ANQGSEA in the germline V gene. CDR3 size: 10 residues. CDR3 sequence: CSNRGFKLFF. Written as DNA, the CDR3 is TGCAGCAATCGGGGATTTAAACTGTTTTTT.

In this sample, this clonotype turned up many times. The chain has TRBV10-3 and TRBJ1-4; D uncertain. The CDR3 extends over 14 amino acids. The germline CDR1 and CDR2 sequences are ENHRY and SYGVKD. V dropped 3 bases and J dropped 4 bases, with 9 bases sitting between them. The CDR3 sequence: CAISEGRSNEKLFF. CDR3 nucleotide sequence: TGTGCCATCAGTGAAGGAAGGAGTAATGAAAAACTGTTTTTT.

The chain carries TRBV12-3 or TRBV12-4 and TRBJ1-5, with 7 bases matching TRBD1. The CDR3 runs to 14 residues. Trimming took 6 bases from V and 3 from J; bases not matched to a gene: 5. The CDR3 region is CASSPDRYNQPQHF. The DNA of the CDR3 is TGTGCCAGCAGCCCGGACAGGTACAATCAGCCCCAGCATTTT.

This clonotype was seen at least ten times. The chain employs TRBV5-6 and TRBJ2-7; no clear D. The germline V and J ends were trimmed by 1 base and 3 bases, with 11 bases remaining between them. Germline lookup yields CDR1 SGHDT and CDR2 YYEEEE. CDR3 length equals 14 residues. In nucleotides, the CDR3 is TGTGCCAGCAGCTTGAGGCAGCGCATCTACGAGCAGTACTTC. Protein product: CASSLRQRIYEQYF.

This clonotype has ten or more counts. The chain combines TRBV7-8 with TRBJ2-7; a possible D gene is TRBD2 (5 bases). This CDR3 has 13 residues. CDR1 SGHVS and CDR2 FQNEAQ come from the germline V gene. V was trimmed by 1 base and J by 7 bases, leaving 11 bases between them. DNA for the CDR3: TGTGCCAGCAGCTTAGGGACTCCAAGGGAGCAGTACTTC. This codes for CASSLGTPREQYF.

The V and J genes are TRBV19 and TRBJ1-5; D gene uncertain. Germline V lookup: CDR1 LNHDA, CDR2 SQIVND (reference sequence). Trimming left V 0 bases short and J 4 bases short, with 4 bases between. This CDR3 has 13 amino acids. The DNA for the CDR3 is TGTGCCAGTAGTATAGATCTTAATCAGCCCCAGCATTTT. Residues: CASSIDLNQPQHF.

The chain joins TRBV9 to TRBJ2-2; D might be TRBD2 (5 bases). This CDR3 region has 14 residues. Per germline, CDR1 SGDLS and CDR2 YYNGEE. Trimming pared 0 bases from V and 5 bases from J, leaving 8 bases between. The DNA for the CDR3 is TGTGCCAGCAGCGTAGGACCGGGGACCGGGGAGCTGTTTTTT. Translation gives CASSVGPGTGELFF.

The J gene is TRBJ1-5, the V gene TRBV4-1, with no clear D. CDR1 is MGHRA, CDR2 YSYEKL, per germline. The CDR3 has 15 residues. V was trimmed by 0 bases and J by 0 bases, leaving 6 bases between them. CDR3 protein: CASSQERYSNQPQHF. CDR3 bases: TGCGCCAGCAGCCAAGAACGGTATAGCAATCAGCCCCAGCATTTT.

This clonotype came up a few times. The CDR3 nucleotides are TGTGCCAGCAGCCAGCGGGGACAGGGGGTGGGTCAGCCCCAGCATTTT. Encoded protein: CASSQRGQGVGQPQHF. This chain joins TRBV5-6 and TRBJ1-5; TRBD1 matches 11 bases. Germline V gene lookup returns CDR1 SGHDT and CDR2 YYEEEE. The length of the CDR3 is 16 residues. V trimming: 4 bases; J trimming: 6 bases; junction bases outside the gene matches: 9.